This T cell receptor (beta chain) was identified in a study of Ad26.COV2.S vaccination and SARS-CoV-2 variants. Across the study: Intramuscular Ad26.COV2.S doses were given once or twice, 56 days apart.

As to treatment: some 19 received Ad26.COV2.S at low or high dose, single or two shots; about 5 received placebo; per-sample allocation not given. Specimen acquisition occurred on day 63 following the initial vaccine or placebo injection. It was Wuhan-strain SARS-CoV-2 spike that the Ad26 vaccine vector expressed. Study-wide points: Substantial breadth was reportedly displayed by spike-specific CD8+ and CD4+ T cell responses after vaccination. Vaccine recipients surpassed placebo recipients in spike-specific TCR breadth.

V was shortened by 7 bases and J by 0 bases, with 17 bases between the two germline ends. Per germline, CDR1 SGHNT and CDR2 YYREEE (reference sequence). This CDR3 comprises 16 residues. Notes on this clone: Its antigen is unidentified.

Sequenced by immunoSEQ multiplex PCR; TCRdb stores in-frame clones only, minus some. The sample yields about 410,000 clones, about 91% seen once. The clonotype comes from a person between 18 and 65 years old who received the Ad26.COV2.S COVID-19 vaccine or a placebo. The V and J genes are TRBV5-4 and TRBJ2-1; D uncertain. Here the sequenced sample was peripheral blood, taken in a trial of Ad26.COV2.S vaccine versus placebo. CDR3 amino acids: CASLDITDSSYNEQFF. DNA of the CDR3: TGTGCCAGCCTAGACATTACAGATTCCTCCTACAATGAGCAGTTCTTC.